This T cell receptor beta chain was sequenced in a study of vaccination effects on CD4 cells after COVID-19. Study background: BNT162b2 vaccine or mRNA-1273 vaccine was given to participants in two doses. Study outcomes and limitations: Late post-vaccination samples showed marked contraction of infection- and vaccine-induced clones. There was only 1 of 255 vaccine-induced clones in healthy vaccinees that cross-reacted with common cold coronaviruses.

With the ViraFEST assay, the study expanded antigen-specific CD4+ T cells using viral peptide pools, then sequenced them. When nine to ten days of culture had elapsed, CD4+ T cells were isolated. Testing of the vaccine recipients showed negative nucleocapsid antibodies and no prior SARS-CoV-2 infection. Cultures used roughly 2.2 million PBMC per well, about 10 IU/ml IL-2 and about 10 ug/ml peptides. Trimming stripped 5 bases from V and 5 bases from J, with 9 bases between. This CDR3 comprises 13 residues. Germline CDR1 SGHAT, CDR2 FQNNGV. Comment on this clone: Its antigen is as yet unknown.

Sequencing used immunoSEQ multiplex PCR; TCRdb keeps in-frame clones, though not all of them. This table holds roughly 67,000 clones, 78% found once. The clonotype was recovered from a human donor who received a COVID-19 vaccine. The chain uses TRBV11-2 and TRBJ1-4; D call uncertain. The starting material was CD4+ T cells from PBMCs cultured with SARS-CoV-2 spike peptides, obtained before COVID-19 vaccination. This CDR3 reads CASSATLNEKLFF. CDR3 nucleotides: TGTGCCAGCAGCGCGACCCTAAATGAAAAACTGTTTTTT.